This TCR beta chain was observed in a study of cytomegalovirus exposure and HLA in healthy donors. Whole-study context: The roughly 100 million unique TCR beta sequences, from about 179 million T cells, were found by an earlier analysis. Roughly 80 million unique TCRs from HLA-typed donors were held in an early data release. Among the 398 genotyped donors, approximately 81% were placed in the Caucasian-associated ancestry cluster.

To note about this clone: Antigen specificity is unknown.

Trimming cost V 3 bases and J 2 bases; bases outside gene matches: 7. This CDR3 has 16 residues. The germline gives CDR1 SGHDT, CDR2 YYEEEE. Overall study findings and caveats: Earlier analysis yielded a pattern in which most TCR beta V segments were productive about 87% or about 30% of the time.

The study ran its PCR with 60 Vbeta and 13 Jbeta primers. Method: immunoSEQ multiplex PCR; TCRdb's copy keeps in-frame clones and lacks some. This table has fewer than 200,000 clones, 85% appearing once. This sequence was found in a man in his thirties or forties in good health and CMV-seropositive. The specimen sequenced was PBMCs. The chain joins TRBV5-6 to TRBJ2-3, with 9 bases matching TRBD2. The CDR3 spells CASSSNRLAATDTQYF. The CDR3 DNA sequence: TGTGCCAGCAGCTCTAACCGACTAGCGGCCACAGATACGCAGTATTTT.